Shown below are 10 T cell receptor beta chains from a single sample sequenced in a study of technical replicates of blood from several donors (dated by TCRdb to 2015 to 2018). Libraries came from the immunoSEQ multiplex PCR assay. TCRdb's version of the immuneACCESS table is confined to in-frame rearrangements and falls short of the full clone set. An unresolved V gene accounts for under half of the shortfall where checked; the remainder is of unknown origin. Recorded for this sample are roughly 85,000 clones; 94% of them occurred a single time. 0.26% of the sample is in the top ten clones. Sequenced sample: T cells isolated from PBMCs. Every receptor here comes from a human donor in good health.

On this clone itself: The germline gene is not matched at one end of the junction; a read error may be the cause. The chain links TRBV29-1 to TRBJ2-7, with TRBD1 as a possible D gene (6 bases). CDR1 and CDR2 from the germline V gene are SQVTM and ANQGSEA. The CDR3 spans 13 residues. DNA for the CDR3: TGCAGCGTAGAAGACAGGAAAACTTACGAGCAGTACTTC. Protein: CSVEDRKTYEQYF.

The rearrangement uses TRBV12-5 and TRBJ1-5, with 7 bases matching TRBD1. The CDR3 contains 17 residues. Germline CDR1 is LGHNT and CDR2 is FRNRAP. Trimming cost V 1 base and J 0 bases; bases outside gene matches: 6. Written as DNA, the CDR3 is TGTGCTAGTGGTTTGGGGGGGACAGCCCCTAGCAATCAGCCCCAGCATTTT. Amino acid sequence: CASGLGGTAPSNQPQHF.

CDR3 sequence: CSASGRAAKFF. As DNA, the CDR3 is TGCAGTGCTAGCGGGAGGGCCGCTAAGTTCTTC. The gene calls are TRBV20-1 and TRBJ2-1, with TRBD2 identical over 8 bases. V was pared by 3 bases and J by 14 bases, with 6 bases of the junction left unmatched. CDR1 and CDR2 (germline): DFQATT, SNEGSKA (reference sequence). The CDR3 loop spans 11 amino acids.

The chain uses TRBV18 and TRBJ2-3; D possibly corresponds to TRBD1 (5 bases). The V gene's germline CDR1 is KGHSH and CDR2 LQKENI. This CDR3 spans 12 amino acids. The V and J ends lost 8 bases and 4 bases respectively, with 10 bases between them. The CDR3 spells CASQGLADTQYF. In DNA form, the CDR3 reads TGTGCCAGCCAGGGTTTGGCAGATACGCAGTATTTT.

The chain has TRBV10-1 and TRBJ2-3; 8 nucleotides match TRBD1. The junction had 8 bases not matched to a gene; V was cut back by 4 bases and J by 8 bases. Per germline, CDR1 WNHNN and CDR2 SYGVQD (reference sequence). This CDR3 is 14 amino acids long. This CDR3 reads CASSVTGGPATQYF. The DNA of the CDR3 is TGCGCCAGCAGTGTAACAGGGGGTCCTGCTACGCAGTATTTT.

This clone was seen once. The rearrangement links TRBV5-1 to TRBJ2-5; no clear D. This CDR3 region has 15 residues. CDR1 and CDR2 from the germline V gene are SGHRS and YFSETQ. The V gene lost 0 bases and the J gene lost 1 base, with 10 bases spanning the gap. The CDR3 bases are TGCGCCAGCAGCTTGGATAGAGGATCCCAAGAGACCCAGTACTTC. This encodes CASSLDRGSQETQYF.

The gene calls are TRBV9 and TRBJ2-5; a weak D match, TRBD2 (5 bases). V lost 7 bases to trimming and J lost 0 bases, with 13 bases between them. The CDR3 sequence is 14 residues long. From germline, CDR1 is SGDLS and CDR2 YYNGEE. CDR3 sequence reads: CASAKGGYQETQYF. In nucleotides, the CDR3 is TGTGCCAGCGCCAAGGGCGGGTACCAAGAGACCCAGTACTTC.

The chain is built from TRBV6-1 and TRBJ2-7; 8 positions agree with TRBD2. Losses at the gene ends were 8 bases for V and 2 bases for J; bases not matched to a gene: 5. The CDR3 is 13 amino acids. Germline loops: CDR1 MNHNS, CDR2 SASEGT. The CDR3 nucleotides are TGTGCCAGCGGGACTAGTGCCACCTACGAGCAGTACTTC. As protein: CASGTSATYEQYF.

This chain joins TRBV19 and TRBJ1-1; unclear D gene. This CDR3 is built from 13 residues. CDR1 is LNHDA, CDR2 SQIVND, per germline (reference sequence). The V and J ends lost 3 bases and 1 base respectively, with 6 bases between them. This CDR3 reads CASSMGGNTEAFF. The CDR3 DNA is TGTGCCAGTAGTATGGGAGGGAACACTGAAGCTTTCTTT. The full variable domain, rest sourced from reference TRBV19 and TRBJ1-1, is DGGITQSPKYLFRKEGQNVTLSCEQNLNHDAMYWYRQDPGQGLRLIYYSQIVNDFQKGDIAEGYSVSREKKESFPLTVTSAQKNPTAFYLCASSMGGNTEAFFGQGTRLTVV.

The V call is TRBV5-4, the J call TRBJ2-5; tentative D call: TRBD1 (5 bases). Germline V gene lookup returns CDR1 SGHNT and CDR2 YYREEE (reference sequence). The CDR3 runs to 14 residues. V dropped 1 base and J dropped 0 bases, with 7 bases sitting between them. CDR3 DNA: TGTGCCAGCAGCTTGCAGGGAAACCAAGAGACCCAGTACTTC. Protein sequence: CASSLQGNQETQYF.